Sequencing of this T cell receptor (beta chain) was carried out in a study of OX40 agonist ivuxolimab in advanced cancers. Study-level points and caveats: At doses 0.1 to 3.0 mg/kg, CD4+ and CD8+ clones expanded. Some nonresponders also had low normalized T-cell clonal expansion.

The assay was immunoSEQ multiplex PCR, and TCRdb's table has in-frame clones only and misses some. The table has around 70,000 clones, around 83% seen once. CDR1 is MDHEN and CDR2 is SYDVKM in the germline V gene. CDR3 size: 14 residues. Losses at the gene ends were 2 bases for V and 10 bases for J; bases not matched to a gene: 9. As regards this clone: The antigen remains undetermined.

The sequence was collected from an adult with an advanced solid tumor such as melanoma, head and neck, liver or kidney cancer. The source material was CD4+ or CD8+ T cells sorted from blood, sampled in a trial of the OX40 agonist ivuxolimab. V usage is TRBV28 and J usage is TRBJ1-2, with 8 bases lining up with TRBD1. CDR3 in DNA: TGTGCCAGCAGTTTACCCAGGGGGCGGATGCCCTACACCTTC. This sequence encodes CASSLPRGRMPYTF.